This is a list of T cell receptor beta chains from one sample in a study of blood T cell repertoires in COVID-19. Clones were read by immunoSEQ multiplex PCR, and TCRdb kept only the in-frame ones, dropping some. The sample has fewer than 300,000 clones; 80% to 95% are singletons. The sequenced material came from peripheral blood. The source of these receptors is a woman aged 25 to 39 with COVID-19, enrolled during active disease. Both conserved end residues are part of each CDR3. The D gene is left open where the match is weak. Size is stated for part of the rows, as once, few or many counts, or as a class when the clone is expanded.

-	TRBJ1-5	-	TRBV28	CASSFGTRESPQHF	TGTGCCAGCAGTTTTGGGACACGGGAATCCCCCCAGCATTTT
-	TRBJ2-3	TRBD1	TRBV2	CASSVDRGERDTQYF	TGTGCCAGCAGTGTCGACAGGGGGGAACGAGATACGCAGTATTTT
-	TRBJ1-3	-	TRBV3-1/TRBV3-2	CASSQRLISGNTIYF	TGTGCCAGCAGCCAGCGTTTAATCTCTGGAAACACCATATATTTT
-	TRBJ1-2	TRBD1	TRBV6-1	CASSETGGYGYTF	TGTGCCAGCAGTGAGACAGGGGGCTATGGCTACACCTTC
-	TRBJ2-3	TRBD2	TRBV6-6	CASSRGTGGGRTDTQYF	TGTGCCAGCAGTCGCGGTACAGGCGGGGGACGGACAGATACGCAGTATTTT
-	TRBJ1-4	-	TRBV28	CASGKGGVEKLFF	TGTGCCAGCGGGAAGGGGGGGGTGGAAAAACTGTTTTTT
-	TRBJ2-2	TRBD2	TRBV11-2	CASSLRRGLAGRFGELFF	TGTGCCAGCAGCTTAAGACGAGGACTAGCGGGACGTTTCGGGGAGCTGTTTTTT
once	TRBJ1-2	-	TRBV3-1/TRBV3-2	CASSRRGPQYGYTF	TGTGCCAGCAGCCGGAGGGGTCCCCAATATGGCTACACCTTC
-	TRBJ1-4	TRBD1	TRBV28	CASSSMTGLSEKLFF	TGTGCCAGCAGTTCAATGACAGGGTTGAGTGAAAAACTGTTTTTT
few	TRBJ1-2	-	TRBV5-5	CASSRDGGNYGYTF	TGTGCCAGCAGCCGAGACGGGGGAAACTATGGCTACACCTTC
-	TRBJ2-2	TRBD2	TRBV29-1	CSANKAGPNTGELFF	TGCAGCGCTAATAAAGCGGGGCCGAACACCGGGGAGCTGTTTTTT
-	TRBJ1-2	-	TRBV5-6	CASSLFASYGYTF	TGTGCCAGCAGCTTGTTTGCCAGCTATGGCTACACCTTC
-	TRBJ2-2	-	TRBV4-1	CASSLRGLPGELFF	TGCGCCAGCAGCCTGAGAGGGTTACCCGGGGAGCTGTTTTTT
-	TRBJ1-5	TRBD1	TRBV28	CASRSTGGSNQPQHF	TGTGCCAGCAGGTCGACAGGGGGTAGCAATCAGCCCCAGCATTTT
-	TRBJ2-7	TRBD1	TRBV4-1	CASSSTGTGAYEQYF	TGCGCCAGCAGCTCGACCGGGACAGGGGCCTACGAGCAGTACTTC
few	TRBJ1-1	-	TRBV30	CAWSNRAGAEAFF	TGTGCCTGGAGCAACAGGGCGGGGGCTGAAGCTTTCTTT
-	TRBJ1-1	-	TRBV30	CAWSVSAGDTEAFF	TGTGCCTGGAGTGTATCGGCAGGGGACACTGAAGCTTTCTTT
-	TRBJ1-2	TRBD1	TRBV30	CAWEQGWRSYGYTF	TGTGCCTGGGAACAGGGGTGGAGGTCCTATGGCTACACCTTC
-	TRBJ2-1	TRBD1	TRBV28	CASSSLTGDKGGMSYNEQFF	TGTGCCAGCAGTTCACTGACAGGGGATAAAGGCGGGATGAGCTACAATGAGCAGTTCTTC
-	TRBJ1-1	-	TRBV6-5	CASISRGAMNTEAFF	TGTGCCAGCATCTCAAGGGGCGCGATGAACACTGAAGCTTTCTTT
-	TRBJ2-3	TRBD1	TRBV18	CASSSGQRITDTQYF	TGTGCCAGCTCATCGGGACAGAGGATCACAGATACGCAGTATTTT
-	TRBJ2-7	TRBD2	TRBV28	CASSSAGTRPYEQYF	TGTGCCAGCAGTTCGGCCGGGACTAGACCCTACGAGCAGTACTTC
-	TRBJ2-5	TRBD2	TRBV7-3	CASSSLAAETQYF	TGTGCCAGCAGCTCGCTAGCGGCAGAGACCCAGTACTTC
-	TRBJ1-3	-	TRBV30	CAWSGGDFSGNTIYF	TGTGCCTGGAGTGGGGGCGACTTCTCTGGAAACACCATATATTTT
once	TRBJ1-1	-	TRBV29-1	CSVPKRGTEAFF	TGCAGCGTTCCTAAAAGGGGGACTGAAGCTTTCTTT
-	TRBJ2-7	TRBD2	TRBV5-4	CASSKLAGDHEQYF	TGTGCCAGCAGCAAACTAGCGGGGGACCACGAGCAGTACTTC
-	TRBJ2-1	TRBD2	TRBV28	CASSPTSGAYNEQFF	TGTGCCAGCAGTCCTACTAGCGGGGCTTACAATGAGCAGTTCTTC
-	TRBJ1-3	-	TRBV6-1	CASSEGSGVKGTIYF	TGTGCCAGCAGTGAAGGTTCGGGGGTTAAAGGGACCATATATTTT
-	TRBJ1-2	-	TRBV7-3	CASSLEVGRPGYYYGYTF	TGTGCCAGCAGCTTAGAGGTGGGCAGGCCGGGATACTACTATGGCTACACCTTC
-	TRBJ1-2	-	TRBV19	CASSMGRGDVEGYTF	TGTGCCAGTAGTATGGGTAGGGGCGACGTAGAAGGCTACACCTTC
-	TRBJ1-5	-	TRBV19	CASSIQAGEGIPQHF	TGTGCCAGTAGTATCCAGGCCGGGGAAGGTATCCCCCAGCATTTT
-	TRBJ2-2	TRBD1	TRBV30	CAWFPGTGVAGELFF	TGTGCCTGGTTCCCCGGGACAGGGGTAGCCGGGGAGCTGTTTTTT
-	TRBJ1-1	-	TRBV19	CASSAGQKHNTEAFF	TGTGCCAGTAGTGCTGGACAGAAACACAACACTGAAGCTTTCTTT
-	TRBJ1-1	-	TRBV23-1	CASSHPAAFF	TGCGCCAGCAGTCATCCCGCGGCTTTCTTT
-	TRBJ1-5	-	TRBV5-5	CASSYGVDQPQHF	TGTGCCAGCAGCTACGGGGTGGACCAGCCCCAGCATTTT
few	TRBJ1-1	-	TRBV14	CASSHPDSGNEAFF	TGTGCCAGCAGCCACCCGGACAGCGGGAATGAAGCTTTCTTT
-	TRBJ1-2	-	TRBV27	CASSPKQNYGYTF	TGTGCCAGCAGTCCCAAGCAAAACTATGGCTACACCTTC
-	TRBJ1-5	TRBD1	TRBV19	CASRRQGDNQPQHF	TGTGCCAGTAGAAGACAGGGAGATAATCAGCCCCAGCATTTT
-	TRBJ2-1	TRBD2	TRBV27	CASSLVGTSGLEEQFF	TGTGCCAGCAGTTTAGTAGGGACTAGCGGGCTGGAGGAGCAGTTCTTC
-	TRBJ1-1	TRBD1	TRBV7-9	CASSLTRDRYEAFF	TGTGCCAGCAGCTTAACCCGGGACAGATATGAAGCTTTCTTT
-	TRBJ2-3	TRBD2	TRBV2	CASRPGTSGSDTQYF	TGTGCCAGCAGACCCGGGACTAGCGGCTCAGATACGCAGTATTTT
few	TRBJ1-1	-	TRBV5-1	CASSSQGGTEAFF	TGCGCCAGCAGCTCCCAGGGAGGCACTGAAGCTTTCTTT
-	TRBJ2-2	TRBD2	TRBV19	CASFSGLAGWGGTGELFF	TGTGCCAGTTTTAGCGGACTAGCGGGCTGGGGGGGCACCGGGGAGCTGTTTTTT
-	TRBJ1-2	TRBD1	TRBV19	CASSLGDRGNYGYTF	TGTGCCAGTAGTCTTGGGGACAGAGGAAACTATGGCTACACCTTC
-	TRBJ1-1	-	TRBV27	CASNKGRENTEAFF	TGTGCCAGCAATAAGGGCAGGGAGAACACTGAAGCTTTCTTT
once	TRBJ1-6	TRBD1	TRBV27	CASSRGQAVSPLHF	TGTGCCAGCAGTCGGGGACAGGCGGTCTCACCCCTCCACTTT
-	TRBJ1-6	-	TRBV27	CASTSSGHYNSPLHF	TGTGCCAGCACCTCGTCGGGACATTATAATTCACCCCTCCACTTT
-	TRBJ1-2	-	TRBV19	CASSSTTDVHGYTF	TGTGCCAGTAGTTCAACGACAGACGTCCATGGCTACACCTTC
-	TRBJ2-7	-	TRBV20-1	CSASGSYEQYF	TGCAGTGCTAGCGGGAGCTACGAGCAGTACTTC